The entry that follows covers one T cell receptor (beta chain) sequence. The antigen is unknown. Patients' lesions had not changed for the previous 6 months. Data came from immunoSEQ multiplex PCR; TCRdb stores just in-frame clones and leaves some out. The repertoire includes roughly 80,000 clones, under 95% of them detected once, and about 5% sits in the top ten. Trimming pared 3 bases from V and 4 bases from J, leaving 19 bases between. The V gene's germline CDR1 is GTSNPN and CDR2 SVGIG (reference sequence). The CDR3 contains 16 residues. This entry is derived from a study of resident and recirculating memory T cells in vitiligo. Background on the study: Whole samples, not sorted cells, were homogenized and used for genomic DNA extraction.

General study results and limits: Clonality differed among vitiligo lesions, with no unique dominant clone.

This clonotype was sampled from a male donor with vitiligo. Sequenced: blood. J is TRBJ1-3 and V is TRBV30, with D possibly TRBD1 on 6 matching bases. The CDR3 is CAWRGYRAEGGNTIYF. The CDR3 DNA follows: TGTGCCTGGAGAGGTTACAGGGCTGAGGGAGGAAACACCATATATTTT.